Below, one T cell receptor beta chain is given with its context. The sample is drawn from a study of blood T cell repertoires in COVID-19. Across the whole study: Donors in the United States, Italy and Spain gave samples during acute or convalescent COVID-19. Sources were T cells, B-cell-depleted T cells, or PBMCs; the material itself was cDNA or gDNA.

The V gene's germline CDR1 is SGHKS and CDR2 YYEKEE (reference sequence). V lost 3 bases, J lost 5 bases, and 20 bases lay in between. CDR3 length: 16 residues. Profiled with immunoSEQ multiplex PCR; TCRdb holds only in-frame clones, not every one. The table lists some 200,000 clones, roughly 82% of them singletons, with around 11% in the top ten. This clonotype originated in a man between 35 and 55 years old who had recovered from COVID-19. This chain joins TRBV5-5 and TRBJ1-2; possible D gene TRBD1, 5 bases. Sequencing was carried out using PBMCs or T cells enriched from blood (not recorded which). CDR3 sequence: CASSSTSGTLSYGYTF. CDR3 in DNA: TGTGCCAGCAGCTCCACATCCGGGACTCTAAGTTATGGCTACACCTTC.